This section outlines one TCR beta chain sequence together with its context. Antigen: not known. These data belong to a study of T cell responses to AZD1222 COVID-19 vaccine. Overall study: Second-dose schedules of about 4 or about 12 weeks were combined. General observations from the study: Spike-specific TCR breadth and depth rose after two AZD1222 doses. CD4 TCRs linked to vaccination spanned spike, dominating at 160-218 and 743-854.

CDR3 length equals 15 residues. V was clipped by 4 bases and J by 0 bases; unmatched bases: 3. Germline values: CDR1 SGHRS, CDR2 YFSETQ. Here immunoSEQ multiplex PCR was the method, and the copy in TCRdb shows in-frame clones only, minus some. The sample contains 180,000 or so clones, 94% of which appear only once. Here the sequenced sample was peripheral blood, taken on day 0 of AZD1222 vaccination. The V call is TRBV5-1, the J call TRBJ1-5, with 8 nucleotides matching TRBD1. This sequence was found in an adult in good health. CDR3 protein: CASSPTGGSNQPQHF. The CDR3 DNA reads as TGCGCCAGCAGCCCTACAGGGGGTAGCAATCAGCCCCAGCATTTT.